This T cell receptor (beta chain) was observed in a study of blood T cells in healthy people across ages. On this clonotype: What it binds is unknown.

Total RNA extracted from each sample amounted to at least 6 micrograms. The study, taken as a whole, reports: In long-lived donors, naive CD4+ cell counts and diversity exceeded those of aged donors.

Combining a sample-barcoded 5' primer with a J-beta primer mix, a second PCR ran for 7 to 11 cycles. Paired-end reads containing CDR3 totaled no fewer than 3 million for each sample. Using its own MiXCR run on the 5' RACE reads, TCRdb lists one record per CDR3 protein. The table shows hundreds of thousands of distinct CDR3 sequences, with about 56% occurring only once. The specimen was blood. This clonotype was sampled from a man in his forties or fifties in good health.

In DNA, the CDR3 is TGTGCCAGCAGCTTAGCTGGACTAGTCAATGAGCAGTTCTTC. This gives the protein CASSLAGLVNEQFF. The chain couples TRBV11-1 to TRBJ2-1; 7 nucleotides match TRBD2. From germline, CDR1 is SGHAT and CDR2 FQDESV (reference sequence). CDR3 length: 14 residues. Germline trimming cut 0 bases from V and 6 bases from J; bases unmatched to any gene: 2.